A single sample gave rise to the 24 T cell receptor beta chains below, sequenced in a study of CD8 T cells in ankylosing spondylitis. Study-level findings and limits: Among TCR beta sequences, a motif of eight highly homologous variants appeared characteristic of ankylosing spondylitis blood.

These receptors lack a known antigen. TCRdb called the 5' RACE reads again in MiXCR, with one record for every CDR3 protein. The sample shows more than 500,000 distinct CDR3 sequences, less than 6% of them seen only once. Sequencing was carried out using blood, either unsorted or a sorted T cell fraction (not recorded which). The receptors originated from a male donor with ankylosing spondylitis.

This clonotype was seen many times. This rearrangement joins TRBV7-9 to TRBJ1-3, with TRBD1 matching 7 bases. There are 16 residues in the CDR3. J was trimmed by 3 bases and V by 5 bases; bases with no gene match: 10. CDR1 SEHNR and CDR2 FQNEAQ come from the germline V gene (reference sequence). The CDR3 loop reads CASSAPGQSDGNTIYF. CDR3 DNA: TGTGCCAGCAGCGCCCCGGGACAGTCAGATGGAAACACCATATATTTT.

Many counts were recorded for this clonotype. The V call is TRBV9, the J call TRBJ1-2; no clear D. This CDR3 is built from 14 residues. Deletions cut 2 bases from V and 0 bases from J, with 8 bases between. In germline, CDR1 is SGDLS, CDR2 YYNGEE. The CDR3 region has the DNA TGTGCCAGCAGCGTGTCCAGTTCTAACTATGGCTACACCTTC. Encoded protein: CASSVSSSNYGYTF. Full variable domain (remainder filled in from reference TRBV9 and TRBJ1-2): DSGVTQTPKHLITATGQRVTLRCSPRSGDLSVYWYQQSLDQGLQFLIQYYNGEERAKGNILERFSAQQFPDLHSELNLSSLELGDSALYFCASSVSSSNYGYTFGSGTRLTVV.

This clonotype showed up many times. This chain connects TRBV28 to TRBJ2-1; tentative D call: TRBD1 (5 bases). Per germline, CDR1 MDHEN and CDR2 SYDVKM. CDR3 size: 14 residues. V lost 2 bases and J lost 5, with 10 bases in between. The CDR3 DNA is TGTGCCAGCAGTTTACTCGGCAGGGACAATGAGCAGTTCTTC. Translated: CASSLLGRDNEQFF.

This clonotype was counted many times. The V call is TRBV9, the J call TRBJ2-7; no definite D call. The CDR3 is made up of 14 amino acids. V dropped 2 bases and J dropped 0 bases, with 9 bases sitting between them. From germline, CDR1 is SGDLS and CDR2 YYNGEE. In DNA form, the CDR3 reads TGTGCCAGCAGCGTGGGTCAGAGCTCCTACGAGCAGTACTTC. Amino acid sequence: CASSVGQSSYEQYF.

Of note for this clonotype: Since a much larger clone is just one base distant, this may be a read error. In DNA form, the CDR3 reads TGCAGTGCTAGCGCCCACCAAGAGACCCAGTGCTTC. Translation gives CSASAHQETQCF. The V call is TRBV20-1, the J call TRBJ2-5; D gene uncertain. CDR3 length: 12 amino acids. Germline CDR1 is DFQATT and CDR2 is SNEGSKA (reference sequence).

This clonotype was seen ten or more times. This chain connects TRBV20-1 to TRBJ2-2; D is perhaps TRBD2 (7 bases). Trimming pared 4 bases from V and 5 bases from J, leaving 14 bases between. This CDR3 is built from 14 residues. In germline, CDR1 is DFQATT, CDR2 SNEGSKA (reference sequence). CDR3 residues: CSATRGAVTGELFF. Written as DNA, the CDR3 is TGCAGTGCTACCCGGGGGGCCGTGACCGGGGAGCTGTTTTTT.

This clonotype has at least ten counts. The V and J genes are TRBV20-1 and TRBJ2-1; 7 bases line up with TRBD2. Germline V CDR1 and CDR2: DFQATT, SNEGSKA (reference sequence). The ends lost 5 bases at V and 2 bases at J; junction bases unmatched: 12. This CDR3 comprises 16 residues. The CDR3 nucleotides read TGCAGTGCTCCAGCCCTCCTGGCGGGGGCCTACAATGAGCAGTTCTTC. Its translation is CSAPALLAGAYNEQFF.

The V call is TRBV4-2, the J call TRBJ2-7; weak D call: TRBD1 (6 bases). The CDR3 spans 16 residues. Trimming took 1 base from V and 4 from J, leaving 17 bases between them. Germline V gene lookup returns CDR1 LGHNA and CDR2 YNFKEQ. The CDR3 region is CASSQVVQAGVYEQYF. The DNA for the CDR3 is TGTGCCAGCAGCCAAGTTGTGCAGGCAGGGGTGTACGAGCAGTACTTC.

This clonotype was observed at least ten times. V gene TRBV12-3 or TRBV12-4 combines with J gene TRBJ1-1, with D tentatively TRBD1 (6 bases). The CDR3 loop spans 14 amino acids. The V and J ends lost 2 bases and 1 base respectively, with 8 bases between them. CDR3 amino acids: CASSLKQGNTEAFF. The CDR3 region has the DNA TGTGCCAGCAGTTTAAAACAGGGGAACACTGAAGCTTTCTTT.

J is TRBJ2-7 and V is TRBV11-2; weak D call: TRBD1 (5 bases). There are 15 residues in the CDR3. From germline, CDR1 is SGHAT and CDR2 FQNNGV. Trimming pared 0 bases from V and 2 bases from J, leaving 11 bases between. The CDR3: CASSLELGRAYEQYF. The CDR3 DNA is TGTGCCAGCAGCTTAGAGTTGGGCAGGGCCTACGAGCAGTACTTC.

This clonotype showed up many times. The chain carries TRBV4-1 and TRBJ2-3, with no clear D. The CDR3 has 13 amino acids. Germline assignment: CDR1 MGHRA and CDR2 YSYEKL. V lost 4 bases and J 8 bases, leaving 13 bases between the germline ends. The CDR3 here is CASSLLLLGTQYF. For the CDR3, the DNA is TGCGCCAGCAGCCTTCTGCTCCTGGGTACGCAGTATTTT.

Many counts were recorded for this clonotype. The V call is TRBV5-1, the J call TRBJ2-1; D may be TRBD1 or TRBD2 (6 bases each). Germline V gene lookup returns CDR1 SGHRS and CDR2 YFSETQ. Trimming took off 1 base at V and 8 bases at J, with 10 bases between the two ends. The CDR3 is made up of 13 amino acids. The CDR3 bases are TGCGCCAGCAGCTTGTTGGGGGGCGATGAGCAGTTCTTC. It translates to CASSLLGGDEQFF.

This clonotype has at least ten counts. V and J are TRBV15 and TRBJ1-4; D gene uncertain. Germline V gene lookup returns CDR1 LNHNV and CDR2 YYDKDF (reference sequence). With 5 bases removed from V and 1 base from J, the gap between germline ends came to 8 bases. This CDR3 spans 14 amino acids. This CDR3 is CATSYGETNEKLFF. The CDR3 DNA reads TGTGCCACCAGCTACGGAGAAACTAATGAAAAACTGTTTTTT.

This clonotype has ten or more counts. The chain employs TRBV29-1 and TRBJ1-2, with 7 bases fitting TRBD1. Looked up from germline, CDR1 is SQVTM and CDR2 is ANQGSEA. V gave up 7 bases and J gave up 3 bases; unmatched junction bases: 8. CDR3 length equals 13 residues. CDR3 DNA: TGCAGCGCCGCACAGGGGTATGACTATGGCTACACCTTC. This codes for CSAAQGYDYGYTF.

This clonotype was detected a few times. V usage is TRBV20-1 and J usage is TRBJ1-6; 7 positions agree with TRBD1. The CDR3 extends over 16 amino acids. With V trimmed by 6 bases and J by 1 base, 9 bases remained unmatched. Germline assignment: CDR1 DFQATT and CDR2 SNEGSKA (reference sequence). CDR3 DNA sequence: TGCAGTGCCGGAGGGGGCAGGGGTTCCTATAATTCACCCCTCCACTTT. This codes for CSAGGGRGSYNSPLHF.

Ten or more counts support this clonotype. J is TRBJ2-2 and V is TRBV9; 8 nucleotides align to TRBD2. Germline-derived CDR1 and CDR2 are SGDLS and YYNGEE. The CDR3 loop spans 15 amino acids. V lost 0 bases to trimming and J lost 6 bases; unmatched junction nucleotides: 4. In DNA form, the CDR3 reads TGTGCCAGCAGCGTAGCGGGACTAGATTCCGGGGAGCTGTTTTTT. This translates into CASSVAGLDSGELFF. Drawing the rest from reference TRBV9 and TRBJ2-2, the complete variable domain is DSGVTQTPKHLITATGQRVTLRCSPRSGDLSVYWYQQSLDQGLQFLIQYYNGEERAKGNILERFSAQQFPDLHSELNLSSLELGDSALYFCASSVAGLDSGELFFGEGSRLTVL.

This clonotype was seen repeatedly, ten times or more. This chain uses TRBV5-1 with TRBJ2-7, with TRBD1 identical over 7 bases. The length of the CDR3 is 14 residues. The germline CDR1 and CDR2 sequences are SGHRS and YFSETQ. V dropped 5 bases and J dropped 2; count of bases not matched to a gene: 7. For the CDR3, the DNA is TGCGCCAGCAGGGCTGGGACAGAAACCTACGAGCAGTACTTC. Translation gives CASRAGTETYEQYF.

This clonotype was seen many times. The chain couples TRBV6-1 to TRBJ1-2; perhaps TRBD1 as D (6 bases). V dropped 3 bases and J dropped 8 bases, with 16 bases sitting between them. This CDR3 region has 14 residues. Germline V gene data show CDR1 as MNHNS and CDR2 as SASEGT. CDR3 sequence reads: CASSDQPRGGGYTF. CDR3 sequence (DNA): TGTGCCAGCAGTGATCAGCCACGGGGGGGCGGCTACACCTTC.

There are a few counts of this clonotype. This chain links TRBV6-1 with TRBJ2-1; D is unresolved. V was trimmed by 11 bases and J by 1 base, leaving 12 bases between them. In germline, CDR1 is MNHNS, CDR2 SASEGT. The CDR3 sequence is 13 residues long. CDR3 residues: CALTGLSYNEQFF. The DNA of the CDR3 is TGTGCCTTGACCGGGCTATCCTACAATGAGCAGTTCTTC.

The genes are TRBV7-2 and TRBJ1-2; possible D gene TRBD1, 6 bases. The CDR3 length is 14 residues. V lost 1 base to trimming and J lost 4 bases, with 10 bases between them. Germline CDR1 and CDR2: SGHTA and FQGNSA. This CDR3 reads CASSLDRTVYGYTF. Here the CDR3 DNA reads TGTGCCAGCAGCTTAGATCGGACAGTCTATGGCTACACCTTC.

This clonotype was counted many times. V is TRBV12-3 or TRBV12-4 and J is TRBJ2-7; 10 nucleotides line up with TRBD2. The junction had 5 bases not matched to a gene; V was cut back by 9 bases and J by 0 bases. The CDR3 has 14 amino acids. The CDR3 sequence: CASRTSGSSYEQYF. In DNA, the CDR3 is TGTGCCAGTCGGACTAGCGGCAGCTCCTACGAGCAGTACTTC.

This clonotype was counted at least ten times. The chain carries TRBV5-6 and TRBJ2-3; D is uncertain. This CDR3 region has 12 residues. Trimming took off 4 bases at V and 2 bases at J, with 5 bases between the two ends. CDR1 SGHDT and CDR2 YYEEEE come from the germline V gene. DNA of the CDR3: TGTGCCAGCAGCCCGACCACAGATACGCAGTATTTT. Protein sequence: CASSPTTDTQYF.

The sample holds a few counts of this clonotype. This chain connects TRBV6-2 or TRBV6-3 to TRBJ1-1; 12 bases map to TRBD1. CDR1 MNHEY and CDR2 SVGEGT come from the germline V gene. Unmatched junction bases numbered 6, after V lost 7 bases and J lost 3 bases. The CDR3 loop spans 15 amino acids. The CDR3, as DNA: TGTGCCAGCAAAAGGGGACAGGGGGCCTACACTGAAGCTTTCTTT. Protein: CASKRGQGAYTEAFF.

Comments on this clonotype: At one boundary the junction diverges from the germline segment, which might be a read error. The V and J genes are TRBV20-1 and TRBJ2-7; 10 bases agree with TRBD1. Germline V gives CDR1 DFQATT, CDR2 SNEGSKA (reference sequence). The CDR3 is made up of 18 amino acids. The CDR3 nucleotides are TGCTGTGCTAGAGATCCGGCTGGGACAGGGGTTTTCTCCTACGAGCAGTACTTC. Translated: CCARDPAGTGVFSYEQYF.